The 24 T cell receptor beta chains below come from one sample, sequenced in a study of T cell responses to AZD1222 COVID-19 vaccine. The method was immunoSEQ multiplex PCR; TCRdb's version includes in-frame clones alone and lacks a portion of them. The data hold 150,000 or so clones, with 80% to 95% observed a single time. This material consisted of peripheral blood, taken on day 0 of AZD1222 vaccination. These receptors all stem from an adult in good health.

CDR3 coding DNA: TGTGCCAGCAGCCTCGACGATTACTTGAACACTGAAGCTTTCTTT. Protein sequence: CASSLDDYLNTEAFF. The gene calls are TRBV7-8 and TRBJ1-1; D is uncertain. The CDR3 has 15 amino acids. Trimming left V 5 bases short and J 0 bases short, with 13 bases between. The germline V gene has CDR1 SGHVS and CDR2 FQNEAQ.

This chain joins TRBV11-2 and TRBJ1-2; 9 bases are a match to TRBD1. V dropped 5 bases and J dropped 3; count of bases not matched to a gene: 10. The CDR3 consists of 16 residues. The V gene's germline CDR1 is SGHAT and CDR2 FQNNGV. The CDR3 protein is CASSLITGGRDYGYTF. In DNA form, the CDR3 reads TGTGCCAGCAGCCTCATTACAGGGGGCCGGGACTATGGCTACACCTTC.

This clone has only a few counts. The rearrangement joins TRBV25-1 to TRBJ2-7, with D uncertain. V was trimmed by 6 bases and J by 3 bases, leaving 6 bases between them. The germline CDR1 and CDR2 sequences are MGHDK and SYGVNS. The CDR3 length is 11 residues. The CDR3 DNA is TGTGCCAGCAGATCGGGCTACGAGCAGTACTTC. Amino acid sequence: CASRSGYEQYF.

The rearrangement links TRBV10-3 to TRBJ1-2; perhaps TRBD1 as D (5 bases). CDR3 length: 14 amino acids. V was cut by 6 bases and J by 3 bases, with 14 bases left in between. Germline assignment: CDR1 ENHRY and CDR2 SYGVKD. The CDR3 protein is CAISPPQGHYGYTF. The DNA for the CDR3 is TGTGCCATCAGCCCCCCCCAGGGCCACTATGGCTACACCTTC.

This clone was counted once. The V call is TRBV16, the J call TRBJ2-1; TRBD2 matches 13 bases. With V trimmed by 6 bases and J by 12 bases, 8 bases remained unmatched. The CDR3 length is 14 residues. Germline V CDR1 and CDR2: KGHSY, FQNENV. The DNA of the CDR3 is TGTGCCAGCAGACGGACTAGCGGGAGCGACGGGCAGTTCTTC. This gives the protein CASRRTSGSDGQFF.

Here the CDR3 DNA reads TGTGCCAGTTCACCCTTCGGGGGACGGACCTACGAGCAGTACTTC. Protein: CASSPFGGRTYEQYF. The V and J genes are TRBV19 and TRBJ2-7; TRBD2 is a possible D gene (6 bases). Germline lookup yields CDR1 LNHDA and CDR2 SQIVND (reference sequence). Trimming removed 8 bases from V and 2 bases from J, with 19 bases in between. The CDR3 extends over 15 amino acids.

The chain employs TRBV5-1 and TRBJ2-7, with 7 bases aligning to TRBD1. Germline V gene lookup returns CDR1 SGHRS and CDR2 YFSETQ. V trimming: 3 bases; J trimming: 0 bases; junction bases outside the gene matches: 6. The length of the CDR3 is 15 residues. The CDR3 DNA reads TGCGCCAGCAGCTCCAACCCAGGGGGCTCCTACGAGCAGTACTTC. The encoded protein is CASSSNPGGSYEQYF.

The rearrangement links TRBV5-1 to TRBJ1-1, with D unresolved. Germline CDR1 and CDR2: SGHRS and YFSETQ. Trimming took 4 bases from V and 1 from J, leaving 11 bases between them. This CDR3 has 14 residues. This CDR3 is CASSPMAANTEAFF. DNA of the CDR3: TGCGCCAGCAGCCCCATGGCGGCGAACACTGAAGCTTTCTTT.

The sample holds one count of this clone. CDR3 region: CASTPETGRFYEQYF. DNA of the CDR3: TGTGCCAGCACTCCCGAGACAGGGCGATTCTACGAGCAGTACTTC. V and J are TRBV18 and TRBJ2-7, with TRBD1 matching 7 bases. Germline CDR1 KGHSH, CDR2 LQKENI. V dropped 8 bases and J dropped 3; count of bases not matched to a gene: 13. The CDR3 runs 15 residues.

The rearrangement joins TRBV27 to TRBJ1-5, with 9 bases lining up with TRBD1. This CDR3 contains 17 residues. With 4 bases clipped from V and 1 base from J, the junction kept 8 bases outside the gene matches. Germline V gene data show CDR1 as MNHEY and CDR2 as SMNVEV (reference sequence). CDR3 residues: CASSSTGGEGSNQPQHF. CDR3 in DNA: TGTGCCAGCAGTTCGACAGGGGGTGAAGGAAGCAATCAGCCCCAGCATTTT.

The chain is built from TRBV7-7 and TRBJ2-2, with D tentatively TRBD2 (6 bases). The length of the CDR3 is 15 residues. Germline assignment: CDR1 SSHAT and CDR2 FNYEAQ (reference sequence). The CDR3 here is CASGRGVVNTGELFF. In nucleotides, the CDR3 is TGTGCTAGCGGCAGAGGGGTCGTTAACACCGGGGAGCTGTTTTTT.

Worth noting for this clone: At one end the junction does not follow the germline gene, possibly because of a read error. The J gene is TRBJ2-7, the V gene TRBV28; D is unresolved. The V gene's germline CDR1 is MDHEN and CDR2 SYDVKM. This CDR3 has 15 amino acids. CDR3 sequence reads: CASSPPQIRSHEQYF. The CDR3, as DNA: TGTGCCAGCAGCCCTCCCCAGATCCGCTCCCACGAGCAGTACTTC.

V and J are TRBV19 and TRBJ1-5, with 7 bases that match TRBD1. The CDR3 is 15 residues long. Germline CDR1 and CDR2: LNHDA and SQIVND (reference sequence). V lost 3 bases and J lost 3; bases outside the gene matches: 5. The CDR3 loop reads CASSIYTGVNQPQHF. The CDR3 region has the DNA TGTGCCAGTAGTATCTATACAGGGGTCAATCAGCCCCAGCATTTT.

V gene TRBV5-1 combines with J gene TRBJ1-2, with D possibly being TRBD1 (5 bases). Germline CDR1 SGHRS, CDR2 YFSETQ. Trimming removed 3 bases from V and 4 bases from J, with 16 bases in between. CDR3 length: 15 residues. The CDR3 here is CASSSRDGSTYGYTF. In DNA, the CDR3 is TGCGCCAGCAGCTCACGGGACGGTTCTACCTATGGCTACACCTTC.

The gene calls are TRBV6-4 and TRBJ2-1; D remains unclear. V lost 2 bases and J lost 1, with 15 bases in between. The CDR3 has 17 amino acids. Germline CDR1 reads MRHNA; CDR2 reads SNTAGT. The chain's CDR3 is CASSDVERDGSYNEQFF. The CDR3 nucleotides are TGTGCCAGCAGTGACGTTGAAAGAGACGGATCCTACAATGAGCAGTTCTTC.

The chain combines TRBV19 with TRBJ2-6; perhaps TRBD2 as D (6 bases). CDR3 size: 15 residues. Per germline, CDR1 LNHDA and CDR2 SQIVND (reference sequence). The germline V and J ends were trimmed by 9 bases and 0 bases, with 12 bases remaining between them. CDR3 bases: TGTGCCAGCTGGAGGGGATACTCTGGGGCCAACGTCCTGACTTTC. The encoded protein is CASWRGYSGANVLTF.

This CDR3 reads CASSEAARPSFGHF. The CDR3 DNA is TGTGCCAGCAGTGAAGCGGCCCGACCATCTTTTGGGCATTTT. The chain is built from TRBV6-1 and TRBJ1-5; D is unresolved. Germline-derived CDR1 and CDR2 are MNHNS and SASEGT. There are 14 residues in the CDR3. The V and J ends lost 0 bases and 15 bases respectively, with 18 bases between them.

The chain joins TRBV18 to TRBJ2-3, with 7 bases matching TRBD1. Germline V gene lookup returns CDR1 KGHSH and CDR2 LQKENI. The V segment lost 6 bases and the J segment 4 bases; nucleotides outside the gene matches: 13. The CDR3 contains 16 residues. The CDR3 spells CASSHGPGGGADTQYF. The CDR3 region has the DNA TGTGCCAGCTCTCACGGACCAGGGGGTGGTGCAGATACGCAGTATTTT.

The rearrangement uses TRBV15 and TRBJ2-5, with D unclear. This CDR3 contains 15 residues. V was cut by 0 bases and J by 3 bases, with 11 bases left in between. Germline loops: CDR1 LNHNV, CDR2 YYDKDF (reference sequence). CDR3 DNA: TGTGCCACCAGCAGAGATCGTTTTGCAGAAGAGACCCAGTACTTC. It specifies CATSRDRFAEETQYF. The whole variable domain, filled in from reference TRBV15 and TRBJ2-5, reads DAMVIQNPRYQVTQFGKPVTLSCSQTLNHNVMYWYQQKSSQAPKLLFHYYDKDFNNEADTPDNFQSRRPNTSFCFLDIRSPGLGDTAMYLCATSRDRFAEETQYFGPGTRLLVL.

This rearrangement joins TRBV5-1 to TRBJ1-1; D not certain. The length of the CDR3 is 12 residues. CDR1 and CDR2 from the germline V gene are SGHRS and YFSETQ. With 2 bases removed from V and 5 bases from J, the gap between germline ends came to 7 bases. CDR3 region: CASSFGETEAFF. The CDR3 DNA is TGCGCCAGCAGCTTTGGGGAAACTGAAGCTTTCTTT.

This clone was detected once. The same CDR3 also results from other DNA sequences found in this sample. J is TRBJ2-7 and V is TRBV7-8, with 10 bases identical to TRBD2. Germline V gene lookup returns CDR1 SGHVS and CDR2 FQNEAQ. V gave up 5 bases and J gave up 3 bases; unmatched junction bases: 4. This CDR3 spans 14 amino acids. CDR3 DNA sequence: TGTGCCAGCAGCCCGACTAGCGGGCACTACGAGCAGTACTTC. It is translated as CASSPTSGHYEQYF.

The rearrangement joins TRBV7-2 to TRBJ1-1, with a tentative D call TRBD1 (5 bases). The CDR3 runs 15 residues. The germline V gene has CDR1 SGHTA and CDR2 FQGNSA. V was trimmed by 5 bases and J by 6 bases, leaving 19 bases between them. The CDR3 here is CASSPEGPSFSEAFF. The CDR3 DNA reads as TGTGCCAGCAGCCCAGAGGGACCCTCTTTCTCTGAAGCTTTCTTT.

In this sample, this clone turned up once. This chain joins TRBV3-1 (or the pseudogene TRBV3-2) and TRBJ2-5, with TRBD2 identical over 12 bases. The germline gives CDR1 LGHDT, CDR2 YNNKEL (reference sequence). The CDR3 sequence is 17 residues long. V shed 4 bases and J 7 bases; nucleotides not matched to a gene: 13. The CDR3 sequence is CASSLMTSGGSKGTQYF. For the CDR3, the DNA is TGTGCCAGCAGCCTGATGACTAGCGGGGGATCTAAAGGGACCCAGTACTTC.

The chain uses TRBV5-1 and TRBJ2-5; D unclear. This CDR3 contains 12 residues. V dropped 5 bases and J dropped 5 bases, with 10 bases sitting between them. Germline-derived CDR1 and CDR2 are SGHRS and YFSETQ. The CDR3 coding sequence is TGCGCCAGCAGTTTAAATGGGGAGACCCAGTACTTC. Amino acids: CASSLNGETQYF.